This TCR beta chain originates from a study of cytomegalovirus exposure and HLA in healthy donors. Study in general: Approximately 190 million T cells yielded 117 million unique TCR beta sequences in earlier analysis. Study results and caveats: Altogether, 150 or so TCR beta chains were recorded as cytomegalovirus-associated.

This clone has just one count. The antigen remains unidentified. V dropped 3 bases and J dropped 2; count of bases not matched to a gene: 2. The CDR3 runs to 14 residues. Per germline, CDR1 SGHTA and CDR2 FQGNSA. With 60 Vbeta and 13 Jbeta primers, the PCR was carried out. Original handling: Roughly 73 million unique TCR beta chains, 9.5 million to 11 million of them shared, were counted by a later analysis. Assay: immunoSEQ multiplex PCR; the TCRdb copy retains only in-frame clones and omits some. D and trimming come from the DNA, and the V and J calls and clone size come from that table. The sample holds under 200,000 clones, around 72% seen once.

The sequence was collected from a woman aged 40-49 years in good health and CMV-seropositive. Sequencing was performed on PBMCs. The chain joins TRBV7-2 to TRBJ2-7, with 9 bases identical to TRBD2. The CDR3 reads CASSLAGGPYEQYF. DNA of the CDR3: TGTGCCAGCAGCTTGGCGGGGGGGCCCTACGAGCAGTACTTC.